Given below is one T cell receptor (beta chain) in context. The sample comes from a study of TIL therapy for anti-PD-1-resistant metastatic lung cancer. Time point reported: pre-treatment sample, taken before nivolumab and TIL therapy. The J segment lost 5 bases and the V segment lost 5 bases, leaving 5 bases of the junction unmatched. Germline lookup yields CDR1 SNHLY and CDR2 FYNNEI. The CDR3 loop spans 15 amino acids. This was the immunoSEQ v3 assay. Measured with immunoSEQ multiplex PCR; TCRdb has only the in-frame clones, and not every one. The sample contains fewer than 40,000 clones, 60% to 80% of which appear only once.

This specimen consisted of blood, obtained at baseline. This receptor was identified in a woman aged 30 to 85 with non-small cell lung cancer. The chain joins TRBV2 to TRBJ2-2; 10 positions match TRBD1. CDR3 amino acids: CASSLTGQGTGELFF. Written as DNA, the CDR3 is TGTGCCAGCAGTCTAACGGGACAGGGGACCGGGGAGCTGTTTTTT.